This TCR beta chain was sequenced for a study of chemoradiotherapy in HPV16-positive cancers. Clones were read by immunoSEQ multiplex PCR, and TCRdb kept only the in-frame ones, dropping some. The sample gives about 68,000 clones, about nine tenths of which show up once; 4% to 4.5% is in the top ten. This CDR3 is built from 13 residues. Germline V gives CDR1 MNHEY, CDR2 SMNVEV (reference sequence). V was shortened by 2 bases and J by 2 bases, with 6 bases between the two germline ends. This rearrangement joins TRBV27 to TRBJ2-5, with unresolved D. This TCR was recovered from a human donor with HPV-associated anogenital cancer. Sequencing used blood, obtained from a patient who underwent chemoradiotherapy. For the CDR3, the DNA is TGTGCCAGCAGTTTAAGGCGTCAAGAGACCCAGTACTTC. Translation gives CASSLRRQETQYF.